These 19 T cell receptor beta chains were all obtained from the same sample, sequenced in a study of response to subunit inactivated influenza vaccine. MiXCR was run by TCRdb on the RT-PCR reads, yielding one entry per CDR3 protein. The table has around 150,000 distinct CDR3 sequences, about 11% seen once; the top ten hold around an eighth. The starting material was non-naive T cells sorted from PBMCs, obtained about 40 days after vaccination. The receptors were sampled from a man aged 45-60 years who received an inactivated influenza vaccine.

This clonotype was counted at least ten times. The chain uses TRBV7-2 and TRBJ2-3, with D unresolved. V was shortened by 0 bases and J by 5 bases, with 6 bases between the two germline ends. The CDR3 is 13 residues long. From germline, CDR1 is SGHTA and CDR2 FQGNSA. CDR3 bases: TGTGCCAGCAGCTTAGCGCAAAGAGATACGCAGTATTTT. Its translation is CASSLAQRDTQYF.

This clonotype was observed many times. The chain is built from TRBV7-2 and TRBJ2-5, with TRBD1 matching 7 bases. This CDR3 contains 13 residues. The germline V gene encodes CDR1 SGHTA and CDR2 FQGNSA. V was pared by 5 bases and J by 7 bases, with 7 bases of the junction left unmatched. The CDR3 loop is CASSADRVGTQYF. For the CDR3, the DNA is TGTGCCAGCAGCGCAGACAGGGTTGGGACCCAGTACTTC.

This clonotype came up a few times. The chain has TRBV28 and TRBJ2-3; 12 bases are a match to TRBD2. J was trimmed by 3 bases and V by 6 bases; bases with no gene match: 7. Germline V gives CDR1 MDHEN, CDR2 SYDVKM. CDR3 length: 16 residues. The CDR3 spells CASSSAGTSGTDTQYF. CDR3 nucleotides: TGTGCCAGCAGCTCAGCCGGGACTAGCGGGACAGATACGCAGTATTTT.

V and J are TRBV6-1 and TRBJ2-1; D unclear. The CDR3 length is 16 residues. Trimming pared 4 bases from V and 0 bases from J, leaving 13 bases between. The germline gives CDR1 MNHNS, CDR2 SASEGT. Written as DNA, the CDR3 is TGTGCCAGCAGTGCCCTTTGGCGTAGCTCCTACAATGAGCAGTTCTTC. Translation gives CASSALWRSSYNEQFF.

This clonotype has just a few counts. The rearrangement joins TRBV5-1 to TRBJ2-6, with TRBD1 matching over 10 bases. Looked up from germline, CDR1 is SGHRS and CDR2 is YFSETQ. The J segment lost 3 bases and the V segment lost 5 bases, leaving 14 bases of the junction unmatched. This CDR3 region has 19 residues. CDR3 amino acids: CASRPPGGQGFFGANVLTF. In DNA form, the CDR3 reads TGCGCCAGCAGACCTCCGGGGGGACAGGGGTTTTTTGGGGCCAACGTCCTGACTTTC.

This clonotype was recorded many times. The chain has TRBV10-3 and TRBJ2-1; D is perhaps TRBD1 or TRBD2 (6 bases each). CDR1 and CDR2 (germline): ENHRY, SYGVKD. V lost 4 bases and J lost 5, with 15 bases in between. The CDR3 covers 15 residues. The CDR3 reads CAISASEGGDNEQFF. In DNA form, the CDR3 reads TGTGCCATCAGTGCCTCCGAGGGGGGTGACAATGAGCAGTTCTTC.

This clonotype was observed many times. V is TRBV20-1 and J is TRBJ1-1; tentative D call: TRBD1 (6 bases). This CDR3 has 14 residues. Germline loops: CDR1 DFQATT, CDR2 SNEGSKA (reference sequence). With 1 base removed from V and 4 bases from J, the gap between germline ends came to 13 bases. The CDR3 region has the DNA TGCAGTGCTAGAGTAGGCGGGGGCGTCACTGAAGCTTTCTTT. This translates into CSARVGGGVTEAFF.

This rearrangement joins TRBV7-9 to TRBJ1-1; 8 bases are shared with TRBD1. Trimming cost V 4 bases and J 5 bases; bases outside gene matches: 0. CDR1 is SEHNR and CDR2 is FQNEAQ in the germline V gene (reference sequence). The CDR3 spans 12 residues. CDR3 sequence reads: CASSWTGTEAFF. CDR3 in DNA: TGTGCCAGCAGCTGGACAGGGACTGAAGCTTTCTTT.

The sample holds many counts of this clonotype. This sequence joins TRBV28 and TRBJ2-1; D is ambiguous. CDR3 length equals 12 residues. V dropped 7 bases and J dropped 7 bases, with 11 bases sitting between them. Germline CDR1 is MDHEN and CDR2 is SYDVKM. In nucleotides, the CDR3 is TGTGCCAGCAACTTAGGCCTGAATGAGCAGTTCTTC. Its translation: CASNLGLNEQFF.

This clonotype came up many times. The chain is built from TRBV12-3 or TRBV12-4 and TRBJ2-1; D is perhaps TRBD2 (6 bases). The ends were cut back, 7 bases at V and 1 base at J, with 14 bases in the middle. The length of the CDR3 is 15 residues. In DNA, the CDR3 is TGTGCCAGCATGGGCGGGGCTCTGTCCTACAATGAGCAGTTCTTC. It specifies CASMGGALSYNEQFF.

As to this clonotype: The DNA is omitted, as the CDR3 cannot be located on it reliably, and the CDR3 follows TCRdb's listing. The chain is built from TRBV2 and TRBJ2-2; TRBD2 is the table's D call, not checked against the DNA. The CDR3 is 19 residues long, counting both termini. Germline V gene sequence: CDR1 SNHLY, CDR2 FYNNEI. Here the CDR3 reads CASSPRLGFLSSSGRELFF.

The CDR3 sequence is CASSYVGRYNEQFF. DNA for the CDR3: TGTGCCAGCAGTTATGTGGGACGCTACAATGAGCAGTTCTTC. The V gene is TRBV6-2 or TRBV6-3, the J gene TRBJ2-1; D is possibly TRBD1 or TRBD2 (5 bases each). The CDR3 has 14 residues. Germline CDR1 is MNHEY and CDR2 is SVGEGT. V lost 3 bases to trimming and J lost 3 bases, with 9 bases between them.

This clonotype was observed a handful of times. The chain uses TRBV11-1 and TRBJ2-1; no firm D call. Trimming cost V 1 base and J 4 bases, with 14 bases left between them. This CDR3 spans 16 amino acids. The germline V gene has CDR1 SGHAT and CDR2 FQDESV (reference sequence). The CDR3 protein is CASSLVRGGDYNEQFF. In nucleotides, the CDR3 is TGTGCCAGCAGCTTAGTACGCGGCGGAGATTACAATGAGCAGTTCTTC.

This clonotype appeared a few times. The rearrangement links TRBV28 to TRBJ2-6; 10 bases map to TRBD2. The V segment lost 6 bases and the J segment 2 bases; nucleotides outside the gene matches: 4. Per germline, CDR1 MDHEN and CDR2 SYDVKM. The CDR3 consists of 16 residues. CDR3 residues: CASSKTSGAGANVLTF. CDR3 DNA sequence: TGTGCCAGCAGCAAAACTAGCGGGGCTGGGGCCAACGTCCTGACTTTC.

The rearrangement joins TRBV20-1 to TRBJ2-3, with 12 bases aligning to TRBD1. Germline CDR1 and CDR2: DFQATT and SNEGSKA (reference sequence). This CDR3 has 17 amino acids. The V segment lost 2 bases and the J segment 0 bases; nucleotides outside the gene matches: 6. CDR3 loop: CSARSWGQGASTDTQYF. As DNA, the CDR3 is TGCAGTGCTAGATCCTGGGGACAGGGGGCAAGCACAGATACGCAGTATTTT.

At least ten counts were recorded for this clonotype. The chain is built from TRBV20-1 and TRBJ2-2; D unclear. Germline values: CDR1 DFQATT, CDR2 SNEGSKA (reference sequence). Trimming took off 0 bases at V and 0 bases at J, with 14 bases between the two ends. The CDR3 totals 17 residues. CDR3 in DNA: TGCAGTGCTAGAGATACAAGGAGACTCGCGAACACCGGGGAGCTGTTTTTT. Its translation is CSARDTRRLANTGELFF.

The chain carries TRBV12-3 or TRBV12-4 and TRBJ1-5; weak D call: TRBD1 (5 bases). CDR3 length equals 14 residues. Trimming removed 6 bases at V and 1 base at J, with 10 bases between. The CDR3 region is CASSVGGSNQPQHF. The CDR3, as DNA: TGTGCCAGCAGCGTGGGGGGGAGCAATCAGCCCCAGCATTTT.

This clonotype was counted at least ten times. CDR3 nucleotides: TGCGCCAGCAGCCAAGAACCAGCCTCTGGGGCCAACGTCCTGACTTTC. It encodes CASSQEPASGANVLTF. The chain joins TRBV4-3 to TRBJ2-6; D is ambiguous. V lost 0 bases and J lost 0, with 6 bases in between. The CDR3 loop spans 16 amino acids. The V gene's germline CDR1 is LGHNA and CDR2 YSLEER.

CDR3 residues: CATSDYGEKLFF. The CDR3 DNA is TGTGCCACCAGTGATTACGGTGAAAAACTGTTTTTT. The V gene is TRBV24-1, the J gene TRBJ1-4; D unresolved. Trimming shortened V by 2 bases and J by 7 bases, and 4 bases separated the two germline ends. Germline values: CDR1 KGHDR, CDR2 SFDVKD. The CDR3 extends over 12 amino acids.